This TCR beta chain was identified during a study of blood T cells in healthy people across ages (dated by TCRdb to 2015 to 2017). With regard to the full study: Template switching captured roughly one uniquely barcoded TCR beta cDNA molecule per two T cells in model experiments. To avoid experimental bias, donors of different ages were randomly spread across the sequencing lanes. The donors were divided into four age groups: young (average approximately 17 years), middle-aged (roughly 40), aged (about 60) and long-lived (roughly 88). Two additional independent replicas of 1 million unique cDNA reads from the same blood draw were analyzed for two donors (one aged 18 to 30 and one aged 80 or older). The study measured age-related changes in TCR beta repertoire diversity using deep sequencing normalized with unique cDNA molecular identifiers. The research as a whole found: Compared with the aged group, the long-lived group had more naive CD4+ T cells, fewer expanded clones and increased TCR diversity, suggesting age selection. Observed TCR beta diversity per million T cells fell roughly linearly with age, and a significant reduction was already apparent by age about 43. Total diversity estimates from one million sequenced T cells were considered lower bounds and underestimates. Since profiling was done on bulk unsorted PBMCs, naive and antigen-experienced compartments could not be conclusively compared. Because donor CMV infection status was unknown, age-related changes in expanded clonotypes were potentially confounded. There was a strong correlation between observed TCR beta diversity and the percentage of naive T cells measured by flow cytometry.

The donors were under 40 Caucasian individuals from Russia, aged roughly 6 to 100 years, who were systemically healthy. Each donor gave roughly 9.5 milliliters of peripheral blood, collected into EDTA-treated Vacutainer tubes. PBMCs were isolated by Ficoll-Paque density-gradient centrifugation, with at least 7 million obtained per sample. Trizol reagent was used to extract total RNA from PBMCs, with at least 6 micrograms per sample. For every donor, flow cytometry on a PBMC aliquot measured the percentage of naive CD45RAhigh/CD27high T cells. Libraries were constructed by 5' RACE. The data were produced on an Illumina HiSeq 2500. A second PCR of roughly 7 to 12 cycles was run with a J-beta primer mix and a sample-barcoded 5' primer. A template-switch 5' adaptor carrying 12 random nucleotides introduced a unique molecular identifier onto each TCR beta cDNA molecule. At least 3 million CDR3-containing paired-end reads were obtained from each sample. First-strand cDNA synthesis was performed from all RNA using the Mint cDNA synthesis kit, with priming by a TRBC-specific oligonucleotide. All cDNA was treated with uracil-DNA glycosylase and then went through a first 18-cycle PCR with the universal primers M1SS and BC2_uni_R. Turning to the authors' computational methods: Normalization of each sample was performed by random selection of 1 million high-quality reads, each carrying a distinct molecular identifier. Instead of being binned into consensus sequences, reads with shared molecular identifiers were discarded. CDR3 identification, clonotype clustering and error correction used MiTCR with a Q25 quality threshold and the strictest error-elimination algorithm. Lower-bound total TCR beta diversity was estimated with a nonparametric unseen species model using Euler transformation. TCRdb took the public reads, trimmed them with fastp at Q25, ran MiXCR for clone calling and kept in-frame beta chains. Entries are consolidated by CDR3 protein sequence, retaining the most common genes and DNA. These V and J calls are TCRdb output, not the study's own analysis. This sample comprises 730,000 or so distinct CDR3 sequences, about 40% of them detected only once. The ten largest clones add up to under 25% of the sample.

The germline V gene (reference sequence) yields MNHEY for CDR1 and SMNVEV for CDR2. The CDR3 runs 15 residues from the cysteine to the phenylalanine. Kept here is only the CDR3 DNA, which spans 45 bases and is read in frame from base 1. The V end loses 3 bases and the J end loses 4 bases, and a stretch of 14 bases separates them. As concerns this clonotype: The antigen this receptor binds is unknown. Base qualities are not provided; no much larger clone lies one nucleotide away.

The receptor was derived from a woman in her fifties or sixties in good health. The rearrangement combines TRBV27 with TRBJ2-3, with a tentative D gene TRBD2 over 6 matching bases. Sequenced input: blood. CDR3 sequence: CASSLLGGISDTQYF. The DNA reads as follows: TGTGCCAGCAGTTTGCTCGGGGGAATCTCAGATACGCAGTATTTT.